Below are 19 T cell receptor beta chains sequenced from a single sample in a study of cytomegalovirus exposure and HLA in healthy donors listed by TCRdb under 2017. The method was the immunoSEQ multiplex PCR assay. For the multiplex PCR, a mixture combining 60 forward primers for TCR Vbeta segments and 13 reverse primers for TCR Jbeta segments was used. Here the immuneACCESS table is served through TCRdb, limited to in-frame sequences with V and J called. Missing clones are a known gap in these copies; in checked studies unresolved V genes cover under half, and the rest lacks a known reason. Recorded for this sample are more than 150,000 clones; around three quarters of them occurred a single time. In total, the top ten clones hold less than 2.5% of the sample. Sequenced sample: PBMCs. These receptors were obtained from a woman aged 25 to 39 in good health and CMV-seropositive.

The CDR3: CASSEYNTQYF. The CDR3 DNA follows: TGTGCCAGCAGTGAATACAATACGCAGTATTTT. The chain recombines TRBV25-1 with TRBJ2-3, with D uncertain. The CDR3 totals 11 residues. V was cut by 0 bases and J by 7 bases, with 2 bases left in between. Germline loops: CDR1 MGHDK, CDR2 SYGVNS.

This chain connects TRBV5-8 to TRBJ1-2, with 9 bases identical to TRBD1. This CDR3 is built from 14 residues. Germline V gene data show CDR1 as SGHTS and CDR2 as YDEGEE. Germline trimming cut 4 bases from V and 2 bases from J; bases unmatched to any gene: 3. Here the CDR3 DNA reads TGTGCCAGCAGCCTCGGACAGGGGAACTATGGCTACACCTTC. Its translation: CASSLGQGNYGYTF.

This clone was observed a few times. The chain uses TRBV11-2 and TRBJ2-3; tentatively, D is TRBD2 (7 bases). CDR1 is SGHAT and CDR2 is FQNNGV in the germline V gene. The CDR3 loop spans 15 amino acids. The ends were cut back, 0 bases at V and 4 bases at J, with 11 bases in the middle. CDR3 region: CASSLEGAGADTQYF. For the CDR3, the DNA is TGTGCCAGCAGCTTAGAGGGGGCGGGGGCAGATACGCAGTATTTT.

J is TRBJ2-2 and V is TRBV9, with D possibly TRBD1 on 5 matching bases. V was shortened by 4 bases and J by 0 bases, with 13 bases between the two germline ends. Germline lookup yields CDR1 SGDLS and CDR2 YYNGEE. CDR3 size: 16 residues. In DNA form, the CDR3 reads TGTGCCAGCAGCCCGACAGCACCCGCGAACACCGGGGAGCTGTTTTTT. It translates to CASSPTAPANTGELFF.

This clone has a handful of counts. The V gene is TRBV4-3, the J gene TRBJ1-4, with a weak D call TRBD1 (5 bases). Looked up from germline, CDR1 is LGHNA and CDR2 is YSLEER. The CDR3 consists of 15 residues. V was trimmed by 4 bases and J by 12 bases, leaving 21 bases between them. CDR3 bases: TGCGCCAGCAGCCTCCAGGAGGGGCGCGAGGTTGAACTGTTTTTT. As protein: CASSLQEGREVELFF.

Of note for this clone: An end of the junction does not agree with germline; a read error may underlie this. This CDR3 is also generated by other DNA sequences in the sample. The chain uses TRBV5-1 and TRBJ2-3; 13 bases agree with TRBD2. Germline V gives CDR1 SGHRS, CDR2 YFSETQ. The CDR3 runs 13 residues. In nucleotides, the CDR3 is TGCGCCAGCTCCGTCGGACTAGCGGGGGCGTCGTTTTTT. Amino acid sequence: CASSVGLAGASFF. The variable domain in full, with the rest retrieved from reference TRBV5-1 and TRBJ2-3, is KAGVTQTPRYLIKTRGQQVTLSCSPISGHRSVSWYQQTPGQGLQFLFEYFSETQRNKGNFPGRFSGRQFSNSRSEMNVSTLELGDSALYLCASSVGLAGASFFGPGTRLTVL.

The chain couples TRBV4-2 to TRBJ1-3, with D perhaps matching TRBD1 (5 bases). The CDR3 is 19 residues long. V shed 0 bases and J shed 0 bases, with 18 bases lying between them. Germline CDR1 is LGHNA and CDR2 is YNFKEQ. The CDR3 here is CASSQDPTGTRSSGNTIYF. In DNA, the CDR3 is TGTGCCAGCAGCCAAGATCCCACAGGCACGAGGAGCTCTGGAAACACCATATATTTT.

This clone was observed a single time. V usage is TRBV6-5 and J usage is TRBJ2-4, with D unresolved. This CDR3 spans 15 amino acids. The V gene lost 5 bases and the J gene lost 6 bases, with 17 bases spanning the gap. From germline, CDR1 is MNHEY and CDR2 SVGAGI. CDR3 region: CASSGLGERGNIQYF. CDR3 coding DNA: TGTGCCAGCAGTGGTCTAGGAGAGCGTGGAAACATTCAGTACTTC.

The rearrangement joins TRBV19 to TRBJ1-2, with a tentative D call TRBD1 (6 bases). Germline CDR1 LNHDA, CDR2 SQIVND (reference sequence). This CDR3 spans 13 amino acids. Trimming removed 7 bases from V and 6 bases from J, with 15 bases in between. The DNA for the CDR3 is TGTGCCAGTAACGACAGGTTTTCGGATGGCTACACCTTC. It codes for CASNDRFSDGYTF.

The chain uses TRBV30 and TRBJ1-5, with D possibly TRBD1 on 6 matching bases. Trimming stripped 1 base from V and 7 bases from J, with 11 bases between. Germline V lookup: CDR1 GTSNPN, CDR2 SVGIG (reference sequence). CDR3 length: 13 amino acids. The CDR3 here is CAWSGQGRQPQHF. The CDR3, as DNA: TGTGCCTGGAGTGGGCAGGGGCGGCAGCCCCAGCATTTT.

The genes are TRBV4-2 and TRBJ2-5; 8 bases map to TRBD1. The J call is in doubt because the DNA end fits TRBJ2-7 better. The CDR3 consists of 13 residues. Looked up from germline, CDR1 is LGHNA and CDR2 is YNFKEQ. The CDR3 nucleotides read TGTGCCAGCAGCCCACAGGGGGGCTACGAGCAGTACTTC. The encoded protein is CASSPQGGYEQYF.

V is TRBV2 and J is TRBJ2-2; 15 nucleotides match TRBD2. Germline assignment: CDR1 SNHLY and CDR2 FYNNEI. V gave up 6 bases and J gave up 1 base; unmatched junction bases: 6. This CDR3 comprises 18 residues. The CDR3: CASRLGLAGGQNTGELFF. DNA for the CDR3: TGTGCCAGCAGGCTGGGACTAGCGGGGGGCCAGAACACCGGGGAGCTGTTTTTT.

The V call is TRBV11-1, the J call TRBJ2-7, with 7 nucleotides matching TRBD2. V was pared by 5 bases and J by 5 bases, with 12 bases of the junction left unmatched. The CDR3 runs to 15 residues. The germline V gene encodes CDR1 SGHAT and CDR2 FQDESV (reference sequence). CDR3 region: CASSRNPGRGDEQYF. CDR3 coding DNA: TGTGCCAGCAGCCGGAACCCGGGACGGGGGGACGAGCAGTACTTC.

This chain uses TRBV9 with TRBJ1-2, with D possibly matching TRBD1 (6 bases). Germline CDR1 SGDLS, CDR2 YYNGEE. There are 15 residues in the CDR3. Trimming shortened V by 4 bases and J by 1 base, and 14 bases separated the two germline ends. The CDR3 sequence is CASSQRTANNYGYTF. The DNA of the CDR3 is TGTGCCAGCAGCCAGCGGACAGCGAATAACTATGGCTACACCTTC.

This clone has a handful of counts. The chain recombines TRBV19 with TRBJ2-2; possible D gene TRBD1, 5 bases. V was clipped by 0 bases and J by 6 bases, with 23 bases between them. The CDR3 consists of 19 residues. Germline CDR1 and CDR2: LNHDA and SQIVND (reference sequence). CDR3 in amino acids: CASSIDLFRLRQGSGELFF. In nucleotides, the CDR3 is TGTGCCAGTAGTATAGATCTGTTTAGGCTTCGGCAGGGTTCCGGGGAGCTGTTTTTT.

This chain uses TRBV11-2 with TRBJ2-7, with no clear D. Germline CDR1 and CDR2: SGHAT and FQNNGV. V gave up 3 bases and J gave up 0 bases, with 6 bases separating them. The CDR3 consists of 13 residues. This chain's CDR3 is CASSFSSSYEQYF. In DNA form, the CDR3 reads TGTGCCAGCAGCTTCTCCAGCTCCTACGAGCAGTACTTC.

The CDR3 region has the DNA TGTGCCAGCAGCCGAGGGGACAACGAGCAGTACTTC. It encodes CASSRGDNEQYF. The chain links TRBV5-6 to TRBJ2-7, with a tentative D call TRBD1 (6 bases). The CDR3 has 12 amino acids. Per the germline V gene, CDR1 is SGHDT and CDR2 is YYEEEE. V lost 4 bases to trimming and J lost 5 bases, with 10 bases between them.

The CDR3 spells CASSFIGTDQETQYF. The CDR3 region has the DNA TGTGCCAGCAGTTTTATCGGGACAGACCAAGAGACCCAGTACTTC. The chain joins TRBV28 to TRBJ2-5; 7 nucleotides agree with TRBD1. Germline CDR1 reads MDHEN; CDR2 reads SYDVKM. V gave up 3 bases and J gave up 0 bases; unmatched junction bases: 4. The CDR3 consists of 15 residues.

This rearrangement joins TRBV18 to TRBJ2-5; TRBD1 matches at 10 bases. With 2 bases clipped from V and 5 bases from J, the junction kept 8 bases outside the gene matches. The CDR3 extends over 16 amino acids. In germline, CDR1 is KGHSH, CDR2 LQKENI. The CDR3 coding sequence is TGTGCCAGCTCACCATCTTCCGGGACAGGGGACGAGACCCAGTACTTC. Translated: CASSPSSGTGDETQYF.